Listed below are T cell receptor beta chains from one sample, sequenced in a study of CD8 T cells in Susac syndrome. TCRdb independently ran MiXCR on the immunoSEQ multiplex PCR reads; one entry per CDR3 protein. The table records around 160,000 distinct CDR3 sequences, approximately 94% of them present only once. The sequenced sample was CD4+ T cells from PBMCs. These receptors were taken from a human donor with multiple sclerosis. Each CDR3 is given with its conserved first and last residue. A D gene is named only where the DNA matches it firmly. Size tells how often a clone was seen (once, few, many) or the class of an expanded clone, and some rows leave it out.

v_call,d_call,j_call,clone_size,cdr3_nt,cdr3_aa
TRBV5-1,-,TRBJ1-1,-,TGCGCCAGCAGCTTCGACAGAACATATGAAGCTTTCTTT,CASSFDRTYEAFF
TRBV19,-,TRBJ2-6,few,TGTGCCAGTAGGGTGGCCAACGTCCTGACTTTC,CASRVANVLTF
TRBV5-4,-,TRBJ2-5,-,TGTGCCAGCACCTCCACCACCTCGTCCCGGGGGACCCAGTACTTC,CASTSTTSSRGTQYF
TRBV4-2,-,TRBJ2-3,-,TGTGCCAGCAGGTTGGAGGGCCCGACAGATACGCAGTATTTT,CASRLEGPTDTQYF
TRBV7-2,-,TRBJ2-5,-,TGTGCCAGCAGCTTACTAGCCGAGTACCAAGAGACCCAGTACTTC,CASSLLAEYQETQYF
TRBV7-2,-,TRBJ2-7,-,TGTGCCAGCAACCTAGCCGCAGGGAATTCCCTCGAGCAGTACTTC,CASNLAAGNSLEQYF
TRBV7-9,-,TRBJ2-5,-,TGTGCCAGCAGTTTTACTGAAGGGGCAGAGACCCAGTACTTC,CASSFTEGAETQYF
TRBV28,-,TRBJ1-2,once,TGTGCCAGCAAGGAGGGTAGATTAGGTGGCTACACCTTC,CASKEGRLGGYTF
TRBV13,-,TRBJ1-1,-,TGTGCCAGCAGCCACCGAGAGGGAGGGACTGAAGCTTTCTTT,CASSHREGGTEAFF
TRBV18,TRBD1,TRBJ1-1,-,TGTGCCTGCAAGACAGGGGGCATAACTGAAGCTTTCTTT,CACKTGGITEAFF
TRBV9,TRBD2,TRBJ2-7,-,TGTGCCAGCAGCGTGACTAGCGGACCCTCTGTACAGTACTTC,CASSVTSGPSVQYF